The source of this T cell receptor beta chain is a study of T cell repertoires in cytomegalovirus infection. The CDR3 is 15 amino acids. V lost 1 base and J lost 5, with 11 bases in between. Looked up from germline, CDR1 is SGHVT and CDR2 is SQSDAQ. One entry per CDR3 protein, called by TCRdb with MiXCR from the reads. The sample carries hundreds of thousands of distinct CDR3 sequences, around a tenth recorded once. The sequenced sample consisted of PBMCs. The receptor comes from a human donor in good health (CMV status not recorded). Some clones in this sample may be carry-over from other donors' samples. This rearrangement joins TRBV7-4 to TRBJ1-4, with D hard to call. The CDR3 region is CASSLGASRNEKLFF. DNA of the CDR3: TGTGCCAGCAGCTTAGGGGCCAGTAGGAATGAAAAACTGTTTTTT.